This T cell receptor (beta chain) was profiled in a study of OX40 agonist ivuxolimab in advanced cancers. On the study more broadly: Age averaged around 59 years (range roughly 20 to 90), and 82.7% were male.

A word on this clone: What it binds is unknown.

J lost 1 base, V lost 2 bases, and 5 bases had no gene match. The CDR3 length is 16 residues. Germline CDR1 MNHEY, CDR2 SVGAGI. Study-wide findings and caveats: CD8+ T cells showed, on average, more clonal expansion than CD4+ cells. Clonal expansion in partial responders at 0.1-3.0 mg/kg ranked among the lowest. CD4+ and CD8+ blood T cells expanded clonally by week 6 at 0.1 to 3.0 mg/kg.

Clones were read by immunoSEQ multiplex PCR, and TCRdb kept only the in-frame ones, dropping some. The repertoire holds tens of thousands of clones, with over 75% as singletons. The sequencing here drew on CD4+ or CD8+ T cells sorted from blood, taken in a trial of the OX40 agonist ivuxolimab. This chain joins TRBV6-5 and TRBJ2-3, with 8 positions matching TRBD2. This sequence was found in an adult with an advanced solid tumor such as melanoma, head and neck, liver or kidney cancer. For the CDR3, the DNA is TGTGCCAGCAGTTACGGAGCAGCGGGGGGCACAGATACGCAGTATTTT. Protein sequence: CASSYGAAGGTDTQYF.